What follows are 15 T cell receptor beta chains derived from one specimen sequenced in a study of blood T cell repertoires in COVID-19. Data came from immunoSEQ multiplex PCR; TCRdb stores just in-frame clones and leaves some out. The sample has 400,000 or so clones; 80% to 90% are singletons. Sequenced: PBMCs or T cells enriched from blood (not recorded which). Receptors originate from a man younger than 45 who had recovered from COVID-19.

This sequence joins TRBV24-1 and TRBJ1-3; D gene unclear. The CDR3 covers 16 residues. Between the trimmed V and J ends, which lost 4 bases and 0 bases, there was a span of 12 bases. Germline assignment: CDR1 KGHDR and CDR2 SFDVKD. As DNA, the CDR3 is TGTGCCACCAGTGACGCCCAGGCAAACTCTGGAAACACCATATATTTT. Translated: CATSDAQANSGNTIYF.

This chain uses TRBV6-1 with TRBJ1-1; no clear D. Between the trimmed V and J ends, which lost 3 bases and 3 bases, there was a span of 11 bases. This CDR3 has 14 residues. Germline loops: CDR1 MNHNS, CDR2 SASEGT. CDR3 sequence (DNA): TGTGCCAGCAGTGATCCAGACGGGTACACTGAAGCTTTCTTT. Protein product: CASSDPDGYTEAFF.

This chain joins TRBV28 and TRBJ1-2; unclear D gene. The CDR3 has 11 amino acids. V was clipped by 7 bases and J by 1 base, with 4 bases between them. Germline CDR1 and CDR2: MDHEN and SYDVKM. This CDR3 is CASNSNYGYTF. The CDR3 DNA sequence: TGTGCCAGCAACAGTAACTATGGCTACACCTTC.

The V call is TRBV15, the J call TRBJ1-4; possible D gene TRBD1, 6 bases. Germline CDR1 is LNHNV and CDR2 is YYDKDF (reference sequence). The CDR3 has 15 amino acids. V was pared by 3 bases and J by 6 bases, with 14 bases between. As DNA, the CDR3 is TGTGCCACCAGCAGGGGATCGGGGGGCTATGAAAAACTGTTTTTT. It specifies CATSRGSGGYEKLFF.

This CDR3 reads CASSLRSSGTSPQDETQYF. CDR3 sequence (DNA): TGTGCCAGCAGCTTAAGGTCCAGCGGGACCTCCCCTCAAGACGAGACCCAGTACTTC. The chain carries TRBV7-6 and TRBJ2-5; 7 bases fit TRBD2. Trimming removed 2 bases from V and 5 bases from J; junction bases left unmatched: 20. The germline V gene has CDR1 SGHVS and CDR2 FNYEAQ. The CDR3 runs to 19 residues.

The chain couples TRBV27 to TRBJ2-1; 9 bases line up with TRBD2. The V gene end was trimmed by 6 bases and the J gene end by 8 bases; junction bases not matched to a gene: 8. Germline V gene data show CDR1 as MNHEY and CDR2 as SMNVEV (reference sequence). The CDR3 spans 14 residues. CDR3 sequence (DNA): TGTGCCAGCAGGTTGGCGGGAGGGAGGGATGAGCAGTTCTTC. This sequence encodes CASRLAGGRDEQFF.

The chain uses TRBV11-1 and TRBJ2-5; D perhaps matches TRBD1 (6 bases). This CDR3 is 14 amino acids long. Looked up from germline, CDR1 is SGHAT and CDR2 is FQDESV (reference sequence). Deletions cut 1 base from V and 2 bases from J, with 8 bases between. The CDR3 protein is CASSLGQGQETQYF. The CDR3 DNA sequence: TGTGCCAGCAGCTTAGGGCAGGGGCAAGAGACCCAGTACTTC.

In this sample, this clone turned up a few times. The V and J genes are TRBV2 and TRBJ2-1, with D perhaps TRBD2 (5 bases). The CDR3 covers 14 residues. Germline V gives CDR1 SNHLY, CDR2 FYNNEI. V lost 6 bases to trimming and J lost 6 bases, with 15 bases between them. The CDR3 DNA follows: TGTGCCAGCAGGAGGGAGCGAACCTCCAATGAGCAGTTCTTC. Residues: CASRRERTSNEQFF.

Turning to this clone: The sample contains more than one DNA sequence encoding this CDR3. This sequence joins TRBV6-5 and TRBJ2-7, with 10 nucleotides matching TRBD2. V shed 2 bases, J shed 3 bases, and the junction held 4 bases outside the gene matches. This CDR3 has 15 amino acids. CDR1 and CDR2 from the germline V gene are MNHEY and SVGAGI. CDR3 protein: CASSYGASGSYEQYF. The DNA for the CDR3 is TGTGCCAGCAGTTACGGTGCTAGCGGGAGCTACGAGCAGTACTTC.

V usage is TRBV15 and J usage is TRBJ2-7; 10 positions match TRBD2. The CDR3 is 16 amino acids. Unmatched junction bases numbered 7, after V lost 0 bases and J lost 5 bases. Germline-derived CDR1 and CDR2 are LNHNV and YYDKDF (reference sequence). CDR3 coding DNA: TGTGCCACCAGCAGAGATCCGCTAGCGGGAGTACACGAGCAGTACTTC. Translating gives CATSRDPLAGVHEQYF.

The V gene is TRBV28, the J gene TRBJ2-7, with 9 bases lining up with TRBD2. Trimming removed 3 bases from V and 3 bases from J; junction bases left unmatched: 3. The germline V gene encodes CDR1 MDHEN and CDR2 SYDVKM. The length of the CDR3 is 14 residues. The CDR3 protein is CASSLSSGNYEQYF. The CDR3 DNA is TGTGCCAGCAGTTTGTCTAGCGGGAACTACGAGCAGTACTTC.

V is TRBV5-1 and J is TRBJ1-2; weak D call: TRBD1 (6 bases). The V end lost 2 bases, the J end lost 2 bases, and 16 bases lay between the germline ends. The length of the CDR3 is 16 residues. Germline CDR1 and CDR2: SGHRS and YFSETQ. The CDR3 DNA is TGCGCCAGCAGCTTACAGACAGGTCGGACGAACTATGGCTACACCTTC. Its translation: CASSLQTGRTNYGYTF.

The chain employs TRBV19 and TRBJ1-5; D may be TRBD1 (6 bases). Germline assignment: CDR1 LNHDA and CDR2 SQIVND (reference sequence). The CDR3 runs 15 residues. The V end lost 6 bases, the J end lost 4 bases, and 16 bases lay between the germline ends. CDR3 in DNA: TGTGCCAGTAGGGAGGGGGGGGCAACAAATCAGCCCCAGCATTTT. It is translated as CASREGGATNQPQHF.

The chain combines TRBV5-1 with TRBJ2-7, with 8 positions matching TRBD1. Germline assignment: CDR1 SGHRS and CDR2 YFSETQ. The CDR3 contains 15 residues. Trimming removed 0 bases from V and 6 bases from J; junction bases left unmatched: 8. In nucleotides, the CDR3 is TGCGCCAGCAGCTTGGCAGGACAGGGTGTGAGCGAGCAGTACTTC. Translation gives CASSLAGQGVSEQYF. Looking up the rest from reference TRBV5-1 and TRBJ2-7 gives the full variable domain: KAGVTQTPRYLIKTRGQQVTLSCSPISGHRSVSWYQQTPGQGLQFLFEYFSETQRNKGNFPGRFSGRQFSNSRSEMNVSTLELGDSALYLCASSLAGQGVSEQYFGPGTRLTVT.

This chain uses TRBV27 with TRBJ1-2; tentatively, D is TRBD1 (6 bases). Germline V gene lookup returns CDR1 MNHEY and CDR2 SMNVEV (reference sequence). The CDR3 has 13 residues. V lost 9 bases, J lost 8 bases, and 19 bases lay in between. The CDR3 protein is CASTAGDHGGYTF. The CDR3 nucleotides read TGTGCCAGTACCGCAGGGGACCACGGGGGCTACACCTTC.